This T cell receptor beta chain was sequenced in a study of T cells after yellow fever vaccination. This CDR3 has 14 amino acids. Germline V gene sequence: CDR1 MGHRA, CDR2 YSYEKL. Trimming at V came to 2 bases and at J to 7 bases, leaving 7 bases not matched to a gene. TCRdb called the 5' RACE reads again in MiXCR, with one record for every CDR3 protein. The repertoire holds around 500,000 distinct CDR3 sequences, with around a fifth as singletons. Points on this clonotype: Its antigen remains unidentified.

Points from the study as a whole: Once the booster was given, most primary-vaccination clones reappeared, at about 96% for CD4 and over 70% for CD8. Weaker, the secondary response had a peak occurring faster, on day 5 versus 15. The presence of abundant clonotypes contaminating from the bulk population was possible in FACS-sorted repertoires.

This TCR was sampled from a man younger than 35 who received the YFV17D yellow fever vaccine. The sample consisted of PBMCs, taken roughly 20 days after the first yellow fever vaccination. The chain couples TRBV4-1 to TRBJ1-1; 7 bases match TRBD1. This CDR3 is CASSQPGTVIEAFF. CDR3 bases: TGCGCCAGCAGCCAACCAGGGACAGTTATTGAAGCTTTCTTT.